One and the same sample provided the 15 T cell receptor beta chains below, sequenced in a study of post-analysis software for immune sequencing data. Study results and caveats: Patients had higher frequencies than controls of five or six TRBV segments, including TRBV5-6, TRBV5-1 and TRBV20-1.

Researchers reported that TCR beta cDNA libraries carried unique molecular identifiers. Via MiXCR, TCRdb re-called the PCR reads, giving one row per CDR3 protein. The sample records some 890,000 distinct CDR3 sequences, about 53% being singletons. What these receptors recognize is not known. The sequenced sample was blood. Receptor source: a girl aged 5 to 17 with multiple sclerosis.

This clonotype has a single count. The rearrangement links TRBV27 to TRBJ2-1; 7 nucleotides align to TRBD2. This CDR3 is 16 amino acids long. Unmatched junction bases numbered 4, after V lost 0 bases and J lost 2 bases. Germline-derived CDR1 and CDR2 are MNHEY and SMNVEV (reference sequence). CDR3 coding DNA: TGTGCCAGCAGTTTATCCCGAGCGGGAACCTACAATGAGCAGTTCTTC. Translating it yields CASSLSRAGTYNEQFF.

The table lists this clonotype with a few counts. The chain employs TRBV6-6 and TRBJ1-2; TRBD1 matches at 7 bases. Germline loops: CDR1 MNHNY, CDR2 SVGAGI (reference sequence). V lost 2 bases, J lost 7 bases, and 7 bases stayed unmatched. This CDR3 spans 14 amino acids. CDR3 loop: CASSYEDRRPGYTF. The CDR3 DNA sequence: TGTGCCAGCAGTTACGAGGACAGGCGCCCTGGCTACACCTTC.

This chain uses TRBV20-1 with TRBJ2-1, with D uncertain. The CDR3 spans 12 residues. Looked up from germline, CDR1 is DFQATT and CDR2 is SNEGSKA (reference sequence). Trimming pared 5 bases from V and 8 bases from J, leaving 13 bases between. The CDR3, as DNA: TGCAGTGCTTCCGGGTACCGCGATGAGCAGTTCTTC. Translated: CSASGYRDEQFF.

The rearrangement joins TRBV6-6 to TRBJ2-7; a possible D gene is TRBD1 (6 bases). Germline CDR1 reads MNHNY; CDR2 reads SVGAGI (reference sequence). This CDR3 contains 17 residues. Trimming removed 5 bases from V and 7 bases from J, with 27 bases in between. The DNA of the CDR3 is TGTGCCAGCAGTCAGCGCCCCCTGAGACAGGTTGGGGTAGAGCAGTACTTC. It specifies CASSQRPLRQVGVEQYF.

In this sample, this clonotype turned up a few times. This sequence joins TRBV3-1 and TRBJ1-2; D possibly corresponds to TRBD1 (6 bases). Deletions cut 1 base from V and 2 bases from J, with 17 bases between. CDR1 and CDR2 (germline): LGHDT, YNNKEL (reference sequence). The CDR3 is 17 amino acids. The CDR3: CASSQVGSGGRNYGYTF. The CDR3 DNA reads TGTGCCAGCAGCCAAGTGGGGTCGGGGGGCCGGAACTATGGCTACACCTTC.

The V gene is TRBV12-3 or TRBV12-4, the J gene TRBJ2-7; 9 nucleotides align to TRBD1. The CDR3 has 14 amino acids. The ends lost 5 bases at V and 3 bases at J; junction bases unmatched: 5. As DNA, the CDR3 is TGTGCCAGCAGTGACAACAGGGGGCTCTACGAGCAGTACTTC. Its translation is CASSDNRGLYEQYF.

The chain couples TRBV7-9 to TRBJ2-4; 12 nucleotides align to TRBD2. V gave up 1 base and J gave up 0 bases; unmatched junction bases: 7. The CDR3 sequence is 19 residues long. Germline V gene lookup returns CDR1 SEHNR and CDR2 FQNEAQ (reference sequence). The CDR3: CASSLEASGRAGAKNIQYF. CDR3 coding DNA: TGTGCCAGCAGCTTAGAAGCTAGCGGGAGGGCCGGAGCCAAAAACATTCAGTACTTC.

This chain connects TRBV29-1 to TRBJ2-7, with TRBD1 matching 10 bases. Germline V lookup: CDR1 SQVTM, CDR2 ANQGSEA. The CDR3 is 14 amino acids. Trimming removed 6 bases from V and 5 bases from J; junction bases left unmatched: 10. CDR3 sequence: CSVAPGTGVNEQYF. As DNA, the CDR3 is TGCAGCGTCGCCCCCGGGACAGGGGTCAACGAGCAGTACTTC.

This chain uses TRBV7-2 with TRBJ2-7; 13 bases agree with TRBD2. From germline, CDR1 is SGHTA and CDR2 FQGNSA. CDR3 size: 17 residues. Germline trimming cut 5 bases from V and 0 bases from J; bases unmatched to any gene: 7. The CDR3 DNA reads TGTGCCAGCAGCCGGACTAGCGGGGGCCGCAGCTCCTACGAGCAGTACTTC. This sequence encodes CASSRTSGGRSSYEQYF.

The chain uses TRBV7-8 and TRBJ2-7, with 11 bases that match TRBD2. The CDR3 length is 16 residues. V trimming: 5 bases; J trimming: 3 bases; junction bases outside the gene matches: 9. Germline lookup yields CDR1 SGHVS and CDR2 FQNEAQ. The CDR3 protein is CASSGSGLAADYEQYF. The CDR3 DNA is TGTGCCAGCAGCGGATCGGGACTAGCGGCCGACTACGAGCAGTACTTC.

This clonotype was detected only a few times. A junction end diverges from the germline sequence, so it may reflect a read error. The genes are TRBV18 and TRBJ2-7, with a weak D call TRBD2 (5 bases). The CDR3 covers 13 residues. In germline, CDR1 is KGHSH, CDR2 LQKENI. The CDR3 coding sequence is TGTGCCAGCTCACCTGCGGCAGACTACGAGCGGTACTTC. It is translated as CASSPAADYERYF.

The chain couples TRBV2 to TRBJ2-7; 7 nucleotides match TRBD2. V lost 9 bases and J lost 0; bases outside the gene matches: 8. Germline V gives CDR1 SNHLY, CDR2 FYNNEI. CDR3 size: 14 residues. DNA of the CDR3: TGTGCCAGTAGCAGCGGGGACCACTCCTACGAGCAGTACTTC. Amino acid sequence: CASSSGDHSYEQYF. The full variable domain, its missing parts supplied by reference TRBV2 and TRBJ2-7, is EPEVTQTPSHQVTQMGQEVILRCVPISNHLYFYWYRQILGQKVEFLVSFYNNEISEKSEIFDDQFSVERPDGSNFTLKIRSTKLEDSAMYFCASSSGDHSYEQYFGPGTRLTVT.

The V call is TRBV12-3 or TRBV12-4, the J call TRBJ2-4; TRBD1 matches 10 bases. With the DNA end fitting TRBJ2-7 better, the J assignment may be wrong. This CDR3 comprises 14 residues. The CDR3 reads CASSLGQGIDEQYF. The CDR3 DNA follows: TGTGCCAGCAGTTTGGGACAGGGGATCGACGAGCAGTACTTC.

The chain combines TRBV6-5 with TRBJ2-3; TRBD2 agrees at 8 bases. Germline V gene lookup returns CDR1 MNHEY and CDR2 SVGAGI. V trimming: 7 bases; J trimming: 3 bases; junction bases outside the gene matches: 9. The CDR3 is 15 amino acids. The CDR3 coding sequence is TGTGCCAGCACTTTAAGCGGGAGAGGAACAGATACGCAGTATTTT. Translation gives CASTLSGRGTDTQYF.

The chain uses TRBV7-2 and TRBJ2-5, with D perhaps TRBD1 (6 bases). The J call may be in error: the DNA end matches TRBJ2-7 better. Germline CDR1 SGHTA, CDR2 FQGNSA. The CDR3 covers 12 residues. DNA for the CDR3: TGTGCCAGCACCTCAGGGGCTCACGAGCAGTACTTC. Protein: CASTSGAHEQYF.